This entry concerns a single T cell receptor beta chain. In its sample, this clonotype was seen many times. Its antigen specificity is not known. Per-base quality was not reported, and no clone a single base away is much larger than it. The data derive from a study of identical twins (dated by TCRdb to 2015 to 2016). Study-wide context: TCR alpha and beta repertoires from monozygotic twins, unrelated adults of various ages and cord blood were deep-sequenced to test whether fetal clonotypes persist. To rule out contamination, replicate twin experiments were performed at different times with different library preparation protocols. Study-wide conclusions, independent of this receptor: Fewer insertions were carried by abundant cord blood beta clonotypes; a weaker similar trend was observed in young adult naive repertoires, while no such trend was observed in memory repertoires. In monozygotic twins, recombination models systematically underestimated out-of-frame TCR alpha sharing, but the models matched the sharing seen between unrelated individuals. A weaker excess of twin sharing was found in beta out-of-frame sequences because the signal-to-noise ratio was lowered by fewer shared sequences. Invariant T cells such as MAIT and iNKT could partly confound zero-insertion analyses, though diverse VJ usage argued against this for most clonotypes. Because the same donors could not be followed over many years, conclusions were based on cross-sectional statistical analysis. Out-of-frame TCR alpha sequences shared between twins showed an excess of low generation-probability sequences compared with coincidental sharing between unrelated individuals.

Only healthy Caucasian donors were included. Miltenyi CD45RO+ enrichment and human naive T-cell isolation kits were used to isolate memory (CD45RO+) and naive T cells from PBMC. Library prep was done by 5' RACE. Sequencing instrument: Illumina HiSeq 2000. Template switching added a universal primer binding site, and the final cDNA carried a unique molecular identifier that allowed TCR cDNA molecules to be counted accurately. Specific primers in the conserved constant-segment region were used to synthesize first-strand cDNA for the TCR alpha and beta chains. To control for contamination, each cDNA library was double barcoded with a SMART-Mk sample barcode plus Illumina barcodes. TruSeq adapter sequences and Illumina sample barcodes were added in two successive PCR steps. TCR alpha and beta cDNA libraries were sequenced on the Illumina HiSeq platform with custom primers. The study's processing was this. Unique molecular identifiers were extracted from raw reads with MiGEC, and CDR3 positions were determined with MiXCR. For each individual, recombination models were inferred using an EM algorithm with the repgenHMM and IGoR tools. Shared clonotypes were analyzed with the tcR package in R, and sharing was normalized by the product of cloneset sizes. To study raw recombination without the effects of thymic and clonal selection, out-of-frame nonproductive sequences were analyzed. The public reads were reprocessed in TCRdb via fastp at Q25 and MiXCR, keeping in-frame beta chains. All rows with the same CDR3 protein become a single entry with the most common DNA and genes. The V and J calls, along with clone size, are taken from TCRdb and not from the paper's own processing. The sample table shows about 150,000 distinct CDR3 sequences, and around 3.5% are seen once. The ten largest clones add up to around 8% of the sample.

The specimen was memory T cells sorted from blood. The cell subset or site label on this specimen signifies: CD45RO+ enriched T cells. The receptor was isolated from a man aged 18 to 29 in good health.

The CDR3 region reads CASSPAGMGTFF. In nucleotide form, the sequence is TGTGCCAGCTCACCAGCAGGGATGGGAACTTTCTTT. The chain joins TRBV18 to TRBJ1-1; TRBD1 is perhaps the D gene, given 5 matching bases. Its CDR3 holds 12 amino acids, cysteine through phenylalanine. CDR3 DNA only is kept here, 36 bases in frame from base 1. Between the V and J ends, shortened by 2 bases and 12 bases respectively, the junction contains 13 bases. According to the germline V gene, CDR1 reads KGHSH and CDR2 reads LQKENI.